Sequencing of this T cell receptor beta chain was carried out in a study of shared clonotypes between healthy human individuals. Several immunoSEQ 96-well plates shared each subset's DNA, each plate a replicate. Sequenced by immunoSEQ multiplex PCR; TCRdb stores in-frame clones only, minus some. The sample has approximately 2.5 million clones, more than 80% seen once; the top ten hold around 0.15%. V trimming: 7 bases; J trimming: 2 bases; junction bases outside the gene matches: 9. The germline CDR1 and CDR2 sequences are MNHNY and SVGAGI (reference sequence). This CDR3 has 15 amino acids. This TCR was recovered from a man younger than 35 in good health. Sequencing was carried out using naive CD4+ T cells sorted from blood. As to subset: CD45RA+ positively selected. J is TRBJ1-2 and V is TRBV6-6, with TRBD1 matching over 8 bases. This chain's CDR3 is CASMAIGQGNYGYTF. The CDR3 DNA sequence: TGTGCCAGCATGGCGATCGGACAGGGAAACTATGGCTACACCTTC.